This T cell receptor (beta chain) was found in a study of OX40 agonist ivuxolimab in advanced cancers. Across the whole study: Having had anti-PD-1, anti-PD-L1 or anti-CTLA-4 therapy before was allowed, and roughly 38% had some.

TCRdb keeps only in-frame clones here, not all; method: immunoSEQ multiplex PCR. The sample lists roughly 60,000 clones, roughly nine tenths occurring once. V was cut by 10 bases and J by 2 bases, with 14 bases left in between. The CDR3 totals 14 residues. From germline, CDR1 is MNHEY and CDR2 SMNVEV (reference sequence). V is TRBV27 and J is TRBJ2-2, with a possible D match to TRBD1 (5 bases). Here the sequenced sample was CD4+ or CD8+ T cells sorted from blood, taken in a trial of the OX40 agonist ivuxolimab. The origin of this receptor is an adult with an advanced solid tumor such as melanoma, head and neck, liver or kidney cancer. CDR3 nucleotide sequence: TGTGCCACAAAAAAGACAGCTAACACCGGGGAGCTGTTTTTT. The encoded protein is CATKKTANTGELFF.